The rows below give T cell receptor beta chains drawn from one sample of a study of somatic mutations in cytotoxic T cells in rheumatoid arthritis. TCRdb's copy holds only in-frame clones and misses some; the assay was immunoSEQ multiplex PCR. The sample carries 15,000 or so clones, about four fifths recorded once. The sequenced sample was CD8+ T cells sorted from blood. The receptors were gathered from an adult with rheumatoid arthritis. CDR3s include the opening cysteine and the closing phenylalanine or tryptophan. Each record gives: D gene, clone size, J gene, V gene, CDR3 protein, CDR3 DNA. D genes are given only for firm matches. Where a row states a size, it is once, few, many or the class of an expanded clone; other rows omit it.

d_call: NA; clone_size: NA; j_call: TRBJ2-4; v_call: TRBV7-9; cdr3_aa: CASSSEGRKNIQYF; cdr3_nt: TGTGCCAGCAGCTCCGAAGGGCGCAAAAACATTCAGTACTTC
d_call: TRBD1; clone_size: medium-sized; j_call: TRBJ2-1; v_call: TRBV5-6; cdr3_aa: CASSWDSKSNEQFF; cdr3_nt: TGTGCCAGCAGCTGGGACAGTAAGTCCAATGAGCAGTTCTTC
d_call: NA; clone_size: NA; j_call: TRBJ2-7; v_call: TRBV10-3; cdr3_aa: CAISEMIAGIYEQYF; cdr3_nt: TGTGCCATCAGTGAGATGATCGCAGGCATCTACGAGCAGTACTTC
d_call: NA; clone_size: NA; j_call: TRBJ1-1; v_call: TRBV9; cdr3_aa: CASSVGVAGLTEAFF; cdr3_nt: TGTGCCAGTAGCGTAGGTGTCGCAGGGCTCACTGAAGCTTTCTTT
d_call: NA; clone_size: once; j_call: TRBJ1-2; v_call: TRBV2; cdr3_aa: CASSEGAIYGYTF; cdr3_nt: TGTGCCAGCAGTGAGGGGGCTATCTATGGCTACACCTTC
d_call: TRBD1; clone_size: NA; j_call: TRBJ1-2; v_call: TRBV11-2; cdr3_aa: CASSSPDRGPVGYTF; cdr3_nt: TGTGCCAGCAGCTCGCCAGACAGGGGGCCGGTTGGCTACACCTTC
d_call: NA; clone_size: NA; j_call: TRBJ1-2; v_call: TRBV6-6; cdr3_aa: CASSYLGGRVKYGYTF; cdr3_nt: TGTGCCAGCAGTTACCTAGGCGGCAGGGTGAAATATGGCTACACCTTC
d_call: TRBD1; clone_size: once; j_call: TRBJ2-5; v_call: TRBV12-5; cdr3_aa: CASGLERGLETQYF; cdr3_nt: TGTGCTAGTGGTTTGGAAAGGGGGCTAGAGACCCAGTACTTC
d_call: NA; clone_size: NA; j_call: TRBJ2-7; v_call: TRBV27; cdr3_aa: CASSFNSFSYEQYF; cdr3_nt: TGTGCCAGCAGTTTTAACAGCTTCTCCTACGAGCAGTACTTC
d_call: TRBD2; clone_size: NA; j_call: TRBJ2-1; v_call: TRBV27; cdr3_aa: CASSLRTSGGAPEFF; cdr3_nt: TGTGCCAGCAGTTTGCGGACTAGCGGGGGGGCCCCTGAGTTCTTC
d_call: TRBD1; clone_size: NA; j_call: TRBJ1-5; v_call: TRBV15; cdr3_aa: CATSPDRGSNQPQHF; cdr3_nt: TGTGCCACCAGCCCGGACAGGGGGAGCAATCAGCCCCAGCATTTT
d_call: NA; clone_size: NA; j_call: TRBJ1-4; v_call: TRBV9; cdr3_aa: CASSLRGGLNEKLFF; cdr3_nt: TGTGCCAGCTCCCTGAGGGGGGGGCTTAATGAAAAACTGTTTTTT
d_call: TRBD1; clone_size: NA; j_call: TRBJ2-5; v_call: TRBV6-5; cdr3_aa: CASSETGQETQYF; cdr3_nt: TGTGCCAGCAGTGAGACAGGGCAAGAGACCCAGTACTTC
d_call: NA; clone_size: NA; j_call: TRBJ2-3; v_call: TRBV27; cdr3_aa: CASSFIGLISSTDTQYF; cdr3_nt: TGTGCCAGCAGTTTCATTGGACTTATCTCTAGCACAGATACGCAGTATTTT
d_call: TRBD2; clone_size: NA; j_call: TRBJ2-1; v_call: TRBV2; cdr3_aa: CASSEALRAGEANEQFF; cdr3_nt: TGTGCCAGCAGTGAAGCGCTTCGGGCGGGGGAGGCCAATGAGCAGTTCTTC
d_call: NA; clone_size: NA; j_call: TRBJ1-6; v_call: TRBV9; cdr3_aa: CASSVQPGLANSPLHF; cdr3_nt: TGTGCCAGCAGCGTTCAGCCGGGACTGGCTAATTCACCCCTCCACTTT
d_call: NA; clone_size: few; j_call: TRBJ1-2; v_call: TRBV7-9; cdr3_aa: CASSSSRGTDVLYGYTF; cdr3_nt: TGTGCCAGCAGCTCCTCCCGGGGGACCGACGTGCTCTATGGCTACACCTTC
d_call: NA; clone_size: NA; j_call: TRBJ1-1; v_call: TRBV4-1; cdr3_aa: CASSQDIWQGIAAFF; cdr3_nt: TGCGCCAGCAGCCAAGATATATGGCAGGGGATCGCAGCTTTCTTT
d_call: NA; clone_size: NA; j_call: TRBJ1-2; v_call: TRBV7-8; cdr3_aa: CASSSLSGGNYGYTF; cdr3_nt: TGTGCCAGCAGCTCCCTGTCGGGGGGTAACTATGGCTACACCTTC
d_call: NA; clone_size: NA; j_call: TRBJ1-6; v_call: TRBV6-5; cdr3_aa: CASSYSDSDSPLHF; cdr3_nt: TGTGCCAGCAGTTACAGCGATTCGGATTCACCCCTCCACTTT
d_call: TRBD1; clone_size: few; j_call: TRBJ2-7; v_call: TRBV7-8; cdr3_aa: CASSSRQGPSYEQYF; cdr3_nt: TGTGCCAGCAGCTCTAGACAGGGACCATCCTACGAGCAGTACTTC
d_call: TRBD2; clone_size: NA; j_call: TRBJ2-5; v_call: TRBV28; cdr3_aa: CASSHPRTSGGVETQYF; cdr3_nt: TGTGCCAGCAGTCACCCCCGGACTAGCGGGGGGGTGGAGACCCAGTACTTC
d_call: TRBD1; clone_size: NA; j_call: TRBJ2-5; v_call: TRBV2; cdr3_aa: CASHTGTGNIETQYF; cdr3_nt: TGTGCCAGCCACACCGGGACAGGGAATATCGAGACCCAGTACTTC
d_call: NA; clone_size: once; j_call: TRBJ2-5; v_call: TRBV27; cdr3_aa: CASSLSWLDIKETQYF; cdr3_nt: TGTGCCAGCAGTTTATCGTGGCTAGACATTAAAGAGACCCAGTACTTC
d_call: NA; clone_size: NA; j_call: TRBJ1-6; v_call: TRBV4-1; cdr3_aa: CASSQEGEVLTNSPLHF; cdr3_nt: TGCGCCAGCAGCCAAGAGGGCGAGGTCCTCACCAATTCACCCCTCCACTTT
d_call: NA; clone_size: NA; j_call: TRBJ1-2; v_call: TRBV6-1; cdr3_aa: CASSEVPLYGYTF; cdr3_nt: TGTGCCAGCAGTGAGGTCCCACTATATGGCTACACCTTC
d_call: NA; clone_size: NA; j_call: TRBJ2-7; v_call: TRBV7-9; cdr3_aa: CASSVSYEQYF; cdr3_nt: TGTGCCAGCAGCGTCTCCTACGAGCAGTACTTC
d_call: TRBD2; clone_size: once; j_call: TRBJ2-1; v_call: TRBV27; cdr3_aa: CASSPGLAYNEQFF; cdr3_nt: TGTGCCAGCAGTCCGGGACTAGCGTACAATGAGCAGTTCTTC
d_call: NA; clone_size: NA; j_call: TRBJ2-3; v_call: TRBV10-1; cdr3_aa: CASSDSGLLADTQYF; cdr3_nt: TGCGCCAGCAGTGACTCGGGACTCTTGGCGGATACGCAGTATTTT
d_call: TRBD1; clone_size: NA; j_call: TRBJ2-1; v_call: TRBV27; cdr3_aa: CASSLPGQGYNEQFF; cdr3_nt: TGTGCCAGCAGTTTGCCGGGACAGGGTTACAATGAGCAGTTCTTC
d_call: NA; clone_size: NA; j_call: TRBJ2-2; v_call: TRBV4-2; cdr3_aa: CASSQDLYAGANTGELFF; cdr3_nt: TGTGCCAGCAGCCAAGACTTATATGCAGGCGCGAACACCGGGGAGCTGTTTTTT
d_call: TRBD1; clone_size: NA; j_call: TRBJ1-2; v_call: TRBV29-1; cdr3_aa: CSVGQGNNYGYTF; cdr3_nt: TGCAGCGTCGGACAGGGCAATAACTATGGCTACACCTTC
d_call: TRBD2; clone_size: NA; j_call: TRBJ2-1; v_call: TRBV6-5; cdr3_aa: CASSPGLAVNEQFF; cdr3_nt: TGTGCCAGCAGCCCTGGACTAGCGGTCAATGAGCAGTTCTTC
d_call: TRBD2; clone_size: few; j_call: TRBJ2-2; v_call: TRBV6-5; cdr3_aa: CASSYSRGWVELFF; cdr3_nt: TGTGCCAGCAGTTACTCGCGGGGGTGGGTGGAGCTGTTTTTT
d_call: TRBD1; clone_size: NA; j_call: TRBJ2-1; v_call: TRBV5-1; cdr3_aa: CASSLGGTGNFNEQFF; cdr3_nt: TGCGCCAGCAGCTTGGGGGGGACAGGGAATTTTAATGAGCAGTTCTTC
d_call: TRBD1; clone_size: NA; j_call: TRBJ1-1; v_call: TRBV5-1; cdr3_aa: CASTPGQGLEGRGYTEAFF; cdr3_nt: TGCGCCAGCACTCCGGGACAGGGGTTGGAGGGTAGGGGGTACACTGAAGCTTTCTTT
d_call: NA; clone_size: few; j_call: TRBJ2-7; v_call: TRBV11-2; cdr3_aa: CASSSPYEQYF; cdr3_nt: TGTGCCAGCAGCTCGCCCTACGAGCAGTACTTC
d_call: NA; clone_size: NA; j_call: TRBJ1-1; v_call: TRBV6-1; cdr3_aa: CASGAEAFF; cdr3_nt: TGTGCCAGCGGCGCTGAAGCTTTCTTT
d_call: NA; clone_size: NA; j_call: TRBJ2-1; v_call: TRBV27; cdr3_aa: CASRLGGSSYNEQFF; cdr3_nt: TGTGCCAGCAGGCTAGGGGGGAGCTCCTACAATGAGCAGTTCTTC
d_call: NA; clone_size: NA; j_call: TRBJ2-1; v_call: TRBV7-6; cdr3_aa: CASSSAGEGQNYNEQFF; cdr3_nt: TGTGCCAGCAGCTCCGCTGGGGAGGGACAAAACTACAATGAGCAGTTCTTC
d_call: NA; clone_size: NA; j_call: TRBJ2-7; v_call: TRBV29-1; cdr3_aa: CSVEMEGRPYEQYF; cdr3_nt: TGCAGCGTTGAAATGGAGGGAAGACCTTACGAGCAGTACTTC
d_call: NA; clone_size: once; j_call: TRBJ2-2; v_call: TRBV5-5; cdr3_aa: CASSQRTANTGELFF; cdr3_nt: TGTGCCAGCAGCCAAAGGACAGCGAACACCGGGGAGCTGTTTTTT
d_call: NA; clone_size: NA; j_call: TRBJ2-7; v_call: TRBV10-2; cdr3_aa: CASSDLDMTYEQYF; cdr3_nt: TGCGCCAGCAGTGACCTGGACATGACCTACGAGCAGTACTTC
d_call: TRBD1; clone_size: NA; j_call: TRBJ2-7; v_call: TRBV29-1; cdr3_aa: CSVDTSGTEVYEQYF; cdr3_nt: TGCAGCGTTGACACCTCCGGGACAGAGGTATACGAGCAGTACTTC
d_call: NA; clone_size: few; j_call: TRBJ1-6; v_call: TRBV4-1; cdr3_aa: CASSPITDVNSPLHF; cdr3_nt: TGCGCCAGCAGCCCCATCACGGACGTTAATTCACCCCTCCACTTT
d_call: TRBD1; clone_size: NA; j_call: TRBJ2-3; v_call: TRBV10-2; cdr3_aa: CASATGTASPGTQYF; cdr3_nt: TGCGCCAGCGCGACAGGGACCGCGAGTCCTGGTACGCAGTATTTT
d_call: NA; clone_size: NA; j_call: TRBJ2-2; v_call: TRBV5-5; cdr3_aa: CASSHRDHRTLNTGELFF; cdr3_nt: TGTGCCAGCAGCCATCGGGACCATAGAACCCTAAACACCGGGGAGCTGTTTTTT
d_call: NA; clone_size: NA; j_call: TRBJ1-5; v_call: TRBV4-1; cdr3_aa: CASSYRHTGLEQPQHF; cdr3_nt: TGCGCCAGCAGCTACCGCCATACAGGGTTGGAGCAGCCCCAGCATTTT
d_call: NA; clone_size: NA; j_call: TRBJ2-7; v_call: TRBV10-1; cdr3_aa: CASSEMREGHLSEQYF; cdr3_nt: TGCGCCAGCAGTGAGATGAGGGAGGGACACCTCTCCGAGCAGTACTTC
d_call: NA; clone_size: NA; j_call: TRBJ1-4; v_call: TRBV6-5; cdr3_aa: CASRRRTATNEKLFF; cdr3_nt: TGTGCCAGCAGACGACGGACGGCAACTAATGAAAAACTGTTTTTT
d_call: NA; clone_size: NA; j_call: TRBJ1-2; v_call: TRBV7-9; cdr3_aa: CATSSGDANYGYTF; cdr3_nt: TGTGCCACCAGCTCCGGGGACGCTAACTATGGCTACACCTTC
d_call: NA; clone_size: NA; j_call: TRBJ2-5; v_call: TRBV6-5; cdr3_aa: CASSYSSGSQETQYF; cdr3_nt: TGTGCCAGCAGTTACTCGTCAGGCTCCCAAGAGACCCAGTACTTC
d_call: TRBD1; clone_size: medium-sized; j_call: TRBJ1-5; v_call: TRBV19; cdr3_aa: CASSIRQGSNQPQHF; cdr3_nt: TGTGCCAGTAGTATCCGACAGGGGAGCAATCAGCCCCAGCATTTT
d_call: NA; clone_size: NA; j_call: TRBJ1-3; v_call: TRBV25-1; cdr3_aa: CASSEYGRYSGNTIYF; cdr3_nt: TGTGCCAGCAGTGAATATGGGCGGTACTCTGGAAACACCATATATTTT
d_call: NA; clone_size: NA; j_call: TRBJ1-1; v_call: TRBV6-1; cdr3_aa: CASSPFVGANTEAFF; cdr3_nt: TGTGCCAGCAGTCCATTCGTAGGGGCCAACACTGAAGCTTTCTTT
d_call: NA; clone_size: NA; j_call: TRBJ2-1; v_call: TRBV27; cdr3_aa: CASSLLSDIAYNEQFF; cdr3_nt: TGTGCCAGCAGTTTATTGTCCGACATTGCCTACAATGAGCAGTTCTTC
d_call: TRBD1; clone_size: NA; j_call: TRBJ2-7; v_call: TRBV28; cdr3_aa: CASSETGGDEQYF; cdr3_nt: TGTGCCAGCAGTGAGACAGGGGGCGACGAGCAGTACTTC
d_call: NA; clone_size: NA; j_call: TRBJ1-2; v_call: TRBV19; cdr3_aa: CASSNRRADGYTF; cdr3_nt: TGTGCCAGTAGTAATAGGAGGGCGGATGGCTACACCTTC
d_call: NA; clone_size: NA; j_call: TRBJ2-1; v_call: TRBV30; cdr3_aa: CAWSGINEQFF; cdr3_nt: TGTGCCTGGAGTGGGATAAATGAGCAGTTCTTC